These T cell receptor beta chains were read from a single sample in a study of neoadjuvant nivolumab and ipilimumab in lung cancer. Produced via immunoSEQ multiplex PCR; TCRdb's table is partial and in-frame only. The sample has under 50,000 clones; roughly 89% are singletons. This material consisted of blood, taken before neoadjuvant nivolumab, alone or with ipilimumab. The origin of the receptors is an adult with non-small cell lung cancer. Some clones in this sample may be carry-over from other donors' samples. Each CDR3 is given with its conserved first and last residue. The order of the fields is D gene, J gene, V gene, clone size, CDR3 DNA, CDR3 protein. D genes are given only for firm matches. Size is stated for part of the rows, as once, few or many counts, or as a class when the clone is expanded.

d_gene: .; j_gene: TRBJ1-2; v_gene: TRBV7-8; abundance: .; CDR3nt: TGTGCCAGCAGCTTAGGGACTGGCTATGGCTACACCTTC; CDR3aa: CASSLGTGYGYTF
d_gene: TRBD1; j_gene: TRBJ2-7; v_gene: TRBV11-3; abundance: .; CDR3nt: TGTGCCAGCAGCCCGAGGGACAGGGAAAGCGAGCAGTACTTC; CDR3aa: CASSPRDRESEQYF
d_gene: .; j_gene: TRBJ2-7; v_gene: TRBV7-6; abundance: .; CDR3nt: TGTGCCAGCAGCTTAGAGGCAGAAACGCACGAGCAGTACTTC; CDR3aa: CASSLEAETHEQYF
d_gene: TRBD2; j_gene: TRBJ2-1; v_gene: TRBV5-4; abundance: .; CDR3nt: TGTGCCAGCAGCTTGGGGGGGACTAGCGGCCATGAGCAGTTCTTC; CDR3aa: CASSLGGTSGHEQFF
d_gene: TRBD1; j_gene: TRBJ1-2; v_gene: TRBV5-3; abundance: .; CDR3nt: TGTGCCAGAAGCTTGGAGGGACAGGGGGCGGGAACCTATGGCTACACCTTC; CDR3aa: CARSLEGQGAGTYGYTF
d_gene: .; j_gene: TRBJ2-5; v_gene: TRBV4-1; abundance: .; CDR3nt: TGCGCCAGCAGCCAAGAGGGCGGCCGAATCACCCAGTACTTC; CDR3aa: CASSQEGGRITQYF
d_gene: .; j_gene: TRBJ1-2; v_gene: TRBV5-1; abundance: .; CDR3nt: TGCGCCAGCAGCGTGGGGGGCAGGGACTATGGCTACACCTTC; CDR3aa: CASSVGGRDYGYTF
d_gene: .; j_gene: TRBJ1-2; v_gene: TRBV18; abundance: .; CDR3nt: TGTGCCAGCTCCCCGGACGGTGACTATGGCTACACCTTC; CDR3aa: CASSPDGDYGYTF
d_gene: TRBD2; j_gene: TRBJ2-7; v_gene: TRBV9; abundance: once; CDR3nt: TGTGCCAGCAGCGTAGAGGGGGGACTAGCGGCCCCCTACGAGCAGTACTTC; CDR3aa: CASSVEGGLAAPYEQYF
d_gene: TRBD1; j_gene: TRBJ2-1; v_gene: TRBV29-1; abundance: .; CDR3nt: TGCAGCGTCCTAGGACAGGGCTCCTACAATGAGCAGTTCTTC; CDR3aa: CSVLGQGSYNEQFF
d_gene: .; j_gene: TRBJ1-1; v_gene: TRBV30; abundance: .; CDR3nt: TGTGCCTCGAAAAGGGGGAACACTGAAGCTTTCTTT; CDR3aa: CASKRGNTEAFF
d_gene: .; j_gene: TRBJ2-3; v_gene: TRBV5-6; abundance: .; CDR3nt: TGTGCCAGCAGCTCGCGGGCTTCCTCGAAGACAGATACGCAGTATTTT; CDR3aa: CASSSRASSKTDTQYF
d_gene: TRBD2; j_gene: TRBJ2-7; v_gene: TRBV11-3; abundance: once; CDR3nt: TGTGCCAGCAGCCCCGGACTAGCGGGAGGATCCTACGAGCAGTACTTC; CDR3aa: CASSPGLAGGSYEQYF
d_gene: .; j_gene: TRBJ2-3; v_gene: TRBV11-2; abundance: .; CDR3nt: TGTGCCAGCAGCCCCCAGGGAGATACGCAGTATTTT; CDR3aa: CASSPQGDTQYF
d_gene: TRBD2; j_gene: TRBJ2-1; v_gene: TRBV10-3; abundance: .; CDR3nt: TGTGCCATTTACTCCGGGACTAGCGGGAGTCATGAGCAGTTCTTC; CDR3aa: CAIYSGTSGSHEQFF
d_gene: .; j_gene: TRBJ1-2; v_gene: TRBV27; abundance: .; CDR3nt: TGTGCCAGCAGTTTTACACCAGCCACCTATGGCTACACCTTC; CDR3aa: CASSFTPATYGYTF
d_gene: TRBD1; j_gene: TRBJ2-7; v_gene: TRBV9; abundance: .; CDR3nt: TGTGCCAGCAGCGTGGACAGGGCCCCGCTTTACGAGCAGTACTTC; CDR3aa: CASSVDRAPLYEQYF
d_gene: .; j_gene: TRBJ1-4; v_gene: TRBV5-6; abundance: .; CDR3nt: TGTGCCAGCAGCTTTCGGACCCCTAATGAAAAACTGTTTTTT; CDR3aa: CASSFRTPNEKLFF
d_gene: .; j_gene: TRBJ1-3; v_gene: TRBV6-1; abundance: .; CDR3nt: TGTGCCAGCAGTGAAGCGGGGGCAGGGTTCACGGGAAACACCATATATTTT; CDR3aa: CASSEAGAGFTGNTIYF
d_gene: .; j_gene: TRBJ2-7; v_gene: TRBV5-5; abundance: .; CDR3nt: TGTGCCAGCAGCTTCTCGGTGGGAGAGGCCTACGAGCAGTACTTC; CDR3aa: CASSFSVGEAYEQYF
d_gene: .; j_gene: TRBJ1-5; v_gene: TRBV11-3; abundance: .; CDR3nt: TGTGCCAGCAGCTTAGCGGGACTAAAGCGACAGCCCCAGCATTTT; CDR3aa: CASSLAGLKRQPQHF
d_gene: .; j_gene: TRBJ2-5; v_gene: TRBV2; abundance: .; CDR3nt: TGTGCCAGCAGACACGAGACCCAGTACTTC; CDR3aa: CASRHETQYF
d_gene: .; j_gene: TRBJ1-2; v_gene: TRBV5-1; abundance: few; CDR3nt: TGCGCCAGCAGCAGGGGCGATCAGGGCGGCTACACCTTC; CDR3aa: CASSRGDQGGYTF
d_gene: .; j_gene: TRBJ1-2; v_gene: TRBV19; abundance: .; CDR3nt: TGTGCCAGTAGTATCGCAGGGAAGGGGCGGCCTGGCTATGGCTACACCTTC; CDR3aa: CASSIAGKGRPGYGYTF
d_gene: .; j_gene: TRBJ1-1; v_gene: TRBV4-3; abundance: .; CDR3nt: TGCGCCAGCAGCCAAGATTTGGGCTTCTTGGGGGGAGCTTTCTTT; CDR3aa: CASSQDLGFLGGAFF
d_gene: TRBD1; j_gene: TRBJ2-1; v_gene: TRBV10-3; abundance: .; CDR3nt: TGTGCCATTGGGACAGACAATGAGCAGTTCTTC; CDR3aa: CAIGTDNEQFF
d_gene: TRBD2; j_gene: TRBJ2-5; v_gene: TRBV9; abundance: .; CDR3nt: TGTGCCAGCAGCGTAGGGCTAGCGGGAGGGGGGCAAGAGACCCAGTACTTC; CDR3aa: CASSVGLAGGGQETQYF
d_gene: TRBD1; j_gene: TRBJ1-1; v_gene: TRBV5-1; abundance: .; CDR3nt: TGCGCCAGCAGCTTATATACAGGGGGCACTGAAGCTTTCTTT; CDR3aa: CASSLYTGGTEAFF
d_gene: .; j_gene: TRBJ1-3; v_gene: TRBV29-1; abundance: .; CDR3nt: TGCAGCGTTGAGAAGTCTGGAAACACCATATATTTT; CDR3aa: CSVEKSGNTIYF
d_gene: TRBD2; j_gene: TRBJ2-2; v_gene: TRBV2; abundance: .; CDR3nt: TGTGCCAGCAGTTATAGCGGGGGGTTCAGCGGGGAGCTGTTTTTT; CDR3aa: CASSYSGGFSGELFF
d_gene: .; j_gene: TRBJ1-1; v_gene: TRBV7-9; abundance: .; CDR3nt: TGTGCCAGCAGCACCAACACTGAAGCTTTCTTT; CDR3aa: CASSTNTEAFF
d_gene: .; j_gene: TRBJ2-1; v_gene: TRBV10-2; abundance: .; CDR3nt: TGCGCCAGCAGTATTACTGGACAGAACAATGAGCAGTTCTTC; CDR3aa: CASSITGQNNEQFF
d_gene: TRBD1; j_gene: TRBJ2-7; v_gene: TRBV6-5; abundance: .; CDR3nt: TGTGCCAGCAGGAATGCGGGACAGGGGTACGAGCAGTACTTC; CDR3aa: CASRNAGQGYEQYF
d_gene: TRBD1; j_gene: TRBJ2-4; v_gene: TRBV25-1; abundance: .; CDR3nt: TGTGCCAGCATGGGGAGACAGGGTAACATTCAGTACTTC; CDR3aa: CASMGRQGNIQYF
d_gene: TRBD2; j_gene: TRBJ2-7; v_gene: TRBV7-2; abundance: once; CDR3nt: TGTGCCAGCACCATACTAGCGGGAGCCTACGAGCAGTACTTC; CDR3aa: CASTILAGAYEQYF
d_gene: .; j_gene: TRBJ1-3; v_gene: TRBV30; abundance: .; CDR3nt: TGTGCCTGGAGTAAAAGAAGGCAAACTGGAAACACCATATATTTT; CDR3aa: CAWSKRRQTGNTIYF
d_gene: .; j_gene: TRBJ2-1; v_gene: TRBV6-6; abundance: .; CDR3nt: TGTGCCAGCAGTTATATGGCTAGCATGTATGAGCAGTTCTTC; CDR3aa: CASSYMASMYEQFF
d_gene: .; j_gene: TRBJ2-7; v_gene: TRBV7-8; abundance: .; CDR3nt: TGTGCCAGCAGCTTAGGGCCGGGACCCTCCTACGAGCAGTACTTC; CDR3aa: CASSLGPGPSYEQYF
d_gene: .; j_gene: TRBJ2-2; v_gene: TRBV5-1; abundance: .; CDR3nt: TGCGCCAGCAGGATTGGACAGAACACCGGGGAGCTGTTTTTT; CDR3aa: CASRIGQNTGELFF
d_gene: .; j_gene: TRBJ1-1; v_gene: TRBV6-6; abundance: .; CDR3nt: TGTGCCAGCAGTTACCTCGGGACGAACACTGAAGCTTTCTTT; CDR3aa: CASSYLGTNTEAFF
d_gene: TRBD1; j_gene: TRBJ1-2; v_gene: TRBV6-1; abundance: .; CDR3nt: TGTGCCAGCAATGGACAGGGGTACGGCTACACCTTC; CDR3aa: CASNGQGYGYTF
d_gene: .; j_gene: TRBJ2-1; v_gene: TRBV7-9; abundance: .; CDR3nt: TGTGCCATGCCGAGGGGCGAATCCTACAATGAGCAGTTCTTC; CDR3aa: CAMPRGESYNEQFF
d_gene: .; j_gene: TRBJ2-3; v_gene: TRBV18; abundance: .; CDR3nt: TGTGCCAGCTCCCGAGGCGGGACAGATACGCAGTATTTT; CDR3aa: CASSRGGTDTQYF
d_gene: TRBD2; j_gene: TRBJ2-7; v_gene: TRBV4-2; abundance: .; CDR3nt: TGTGCCAGCAGCTTAGAAGGTAGCGGGAGGGCCCCCGAGCAGTACTTC; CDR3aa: CASSLEGSGRAPEQYF
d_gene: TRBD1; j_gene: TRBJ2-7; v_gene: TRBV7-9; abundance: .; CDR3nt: TGTGCCAGCAGCCGGGACAGGGTTGTCGAGCAGTACTTC; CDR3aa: CASSRDRVVEQYF
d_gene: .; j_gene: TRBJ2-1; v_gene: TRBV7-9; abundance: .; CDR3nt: TGTGCCAGCAGCTCCATCCGGTCCGGGAGCTACAATGAGCAGTTCTTC; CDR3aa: CASSSIRSGSYNEQFF
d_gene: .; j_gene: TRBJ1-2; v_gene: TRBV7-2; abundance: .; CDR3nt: TGTGCCAGCAGCTTATCTCCAGGATCTTCGGGCTATGGCTACACCTTC; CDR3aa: CASSLSPGSSGYGYTF
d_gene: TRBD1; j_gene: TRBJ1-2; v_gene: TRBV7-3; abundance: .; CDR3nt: TGTGCCAGCAGCGTAGGACAGGGTGAAGGCTACACCTTC; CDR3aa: CASSVGQGEGYTF
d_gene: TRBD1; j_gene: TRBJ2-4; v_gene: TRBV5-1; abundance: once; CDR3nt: TGCGCCAGCAGCTCGGGACAGGGGGACATTCAGTACTTC; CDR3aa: CASSSGQGDIQYF
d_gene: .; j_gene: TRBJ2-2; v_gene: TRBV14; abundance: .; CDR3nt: TGTGCCAGCAGCCAACCGGGACAAAACACCGGGGAGCTGTTTTTT; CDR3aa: CASSQPGQNTGELFF
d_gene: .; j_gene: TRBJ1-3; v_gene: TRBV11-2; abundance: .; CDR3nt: TGTGCCAGCAGCACGGGACAAGGAAACACCATATATTTT; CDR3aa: CASSTGQGNTIYF
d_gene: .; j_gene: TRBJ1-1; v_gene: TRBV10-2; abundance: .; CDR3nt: TGCGCCAGCAGAGCCAGCGGCACTGAAGCTTTCTTT; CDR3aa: CASRASGTEAFF
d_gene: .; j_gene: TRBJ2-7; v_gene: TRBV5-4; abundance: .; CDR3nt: TGTGCCAGCTCACCTTGGGGGACAAACTACGAGCAGTACTTC; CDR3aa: CASSPWGTNYEQYF
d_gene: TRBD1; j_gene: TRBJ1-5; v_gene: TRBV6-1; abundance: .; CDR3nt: TGTGCCCACGAGGGACAGGGGAATCAGCCCCAGCATTTT; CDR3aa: CAHEGQGNQPQHF